This record covers a single T cell receptor (beta chain). The antigen is unknown. The source material, RNA transcripts, was used to amplify TCR beta CDR3 regions. Primed by the HTBI set, a first-round RT-PCR was run on the TCR CDR3. Using its own MiXCR run on the multiplex PCR reads, TCRdb lists one record per CDR3 protein. In the table there are about 640,000 distinct CDR3 sequences, less than 25% of which are singletons. These data belong to a study of T cells in Graves' hyperthyroidism and ophthalmopathy. Study at large: It was at initial diagnosis, before any treatment, that peripheral blood was collected. General study points: Clonotypes that were expanded in thyroid above 0.001 mostly appeared in blood too.

The ends were cut back, 7 bases at V and 3 bases at J, with 16 bases in the middle. The CDR3 spans 15 residues. Under 3 months was the duration of disease in ophthalmopathy patients, who also had a Clinical Activity Score of at least 3 and a NOSPECS grade of at least 4. Material for sequencing was blood. This sequence originates from a young man with Graves' ophthalmopathy. The chain links TRBV12-3 or TRBV12-4 to TRBJ1-5; D call uncertain. Here the CDR3 DNA reads TGTGCCAGCAAGGAAGGACCTCAACTCAATCAGCCCCAGCATTTT. This encodes CASKEGPQLNQPQHF.